What follows are 23 T cell receptor beta chains derived from one specimen sequenced in a study of TET2 disruption in CD19-targeted CAR T cells. This sample's treatment: autologous CTL019 cells: CD19 CAR with 4-1BB and CD3 zeta domains. Libraries were prepared by immunoSEQ multiplex PCR; TCRdb keeps only in-frame clonotypes and omits some of them. Recorded for this sample: under 30,000 clones. Their specific antigens are unknown. This sample comprised CD8- CAR+ T cells sorted from cultured blood T cells, obtained for CD19 CAR T cell therapy. Subset meaning: CD8-negative CAR-positive T cells from the infusion product. The source of these receptors is a man between 65 and 85 years old with chronic lymphocytic leukemia.

Of note for this clone: The sequence runs out 3 residues before the end of the CDR3; the remainder is reconstructed from the germline J gene. The genes are TRBV19 and TRBJ2-4; maybe TRBD2 (7 bases). This CDR3 spans 16 amino acids. Trimming took off 7 bases at V and 1 base at J, with 17 bases between the two ends. Germline V gives CDR1 LNHDA, CDR2 SQIVND (reference sequence). This chain's CDR3 is CASTEAGRGAKNIQYF. The sequenced part of the CDR3 DNA is TGTGCCAGTACGGAAGCAGGGAGGGGGGCCAAAAACATT.

In the case of this clone: The read terminates 3 residues before the CDR3 end, so the remaining end is supplied by the germline J gene. In the same sample, other DNA sequences code for this CDR3. The gene calls are TRBV5-1 and TRBJ2-1; 8 bases are a match to TRBD1. The junction had 4 bases not matched to a gene; V was cut back by 2 bases and J by 3 bases. Germline loops: CDR1 SGHRS, CDR2 YFSETQ. This CDR3 contains 15 residues. Partial CDR3 DNA: TGCGCCAGCAGCTTTGGACAGGGTAACTACAATGAG. It translates to CASSFGQGNYNE. The entire CDR3 protein is CASSFGQGNYNEQFF.

About this clone itself: The missing CDR3 end, 3 residues past where the read stops, is filled in from the germline J gene. The chain is built from TRBV7-9 and TRBJ2-1, with 9 bases identical to TRBD2. Germline assignment: CDR1 SEHNR and CDR2 FQNEAQ (reference sequence). There are 15 residues in the CDR3. Trimming removed 5 bases from V and 2 bases from J; junction bases left unmatched: 4. The sequenced part of the CDR3 DNA is TGTGCCAGCAGCCCCCTAGCGGGGCCCTACAATGAG. It translates to CASSPLAGPYNE. The full CDR3 reads CASSPLAGPYNEQFF.

Points on this clone: Read sequence stops 3 residues before the CDR3 end, and the germline J gene provides the missing end. This chain connects TRBV20-1 to TRBJ2-5, with a tentative D call TRBD2 (6 bases). From germline, CDR1 is DFQATT and CDR2 SNEGSKA (reference sequence). This CDR3 comprises 14 residues. Trimming took 3 bases from V and 4 from J, leaving 15 bases between them. The sequenced part of the CDR3 DNA is TGCAGTGCTAGTCCGAGGCTAGCGCCAGAGACC. Translation: CSASPRLAPET. The whole CDR3 protein is CSASPRLAPETQYF.

CDR3 DNA (partial): TGCGCCAGCAGTCCAATTATCGAGGGACATCCTAATGAAAAA. It encodes CASSPIIEGHPNEK. The complete CDR3 sequence is CASSPIIEGHPNEKLFF. The chain carries TRBV23-1 and TRBJ1-4; perhaps TRBD1 as D (6 bases). The read ends 3 residues early relative to the CDR3; the germline J gene fills the gap. TRBV23-1 is an ORF, with its function uncertain. CDR3 length: 17 residues. V dropped 4 bases and J dropped 3 bases, with 18 bases sitting between them.

As to this clone: Read coverage stops 3 residues before the CDR3 terminus; the germline J gene supplies the remainder. This chain links TRBV27 with TRBJ1-4; 9 nucleotides align to TRBD1. The ends lost 6 bases at V and 5 bases at J; junction bases unmatched: 4. The CDR3 runs 14 residues. Germline CDR1 reads MNHEY; CDR2 reads SMNVEV (reference sequence). The covered CDR3 bases are TGTGCCAGCAGAGGACAGGGGACAAATGAAAAA. It is translated as CASRGQGTNEK. From start to end, the CDR3 is CASRGQGTNEKLFF.

With respect to this clone: The CDR3 end lies 3 residues beyond the end of the read and is filled in from the germline J gene. The chain has TRBV20-1 and TRBJ1-4; weak D call: TRBD1 (6 bases). The CDR3 is 15 amino acids. From germline, CDR1 is DFQATT and CDR2 SNEGSKA (reference sequence). V dropped 2 bases and J dropped 5 bases, with 15 bases sitting between them. The sequenced part of the CDR3 DNA is TGCAGTGCTAGACATAACAGGGAGGGGAATGAAAAA. Translated, it gives CSARHNREGNEK. The whole CDR3 sequence is CSARHNREGNEKLFF.

As for this clone: From the germline J gene comes the end of the CDR3, since the read stops 3 residues before it. The chain couples TRBV11-2 to TRBJ2-1, with D possibly TRBD2 on 6 matching bases. V was shortened by 5 bases and J by 9 bases, with 20 bases between the two germline ends. Germline V CDR1 and CDR2: SGHAT, FQNNGV. The CDR3 loop spans 15 amino acids. Incomplete CDR3 DNA: TGTGCCAGCAGCCCTAGCGCTAGGGTGGTAGCTGAG. It yields the protein CASSPSARVVAE. The whole CDR3 protein reads CASSPSARVVAEQFF.

On this clone: The missing CDR3 end, 3 residues past where the read stops, is filled in from the germline J gene. V gene TRBV20-1 combines with J gene TRBJ1-6; 7 nucleotides agree with TRBD1. The ends lost 7 bases at V and 5 bases at J; junction bases unmatched: 11. The CDR3 loop spans 15 amino acids. In germline, CDR1 is DFQATT, CDR2 SNEGSKA (reference sequence). The sequenced CDR3 bases are TGCAGTGTACCGATCGGGACAGCAAATAATTCACCC. Protein product: CSVPIGTANNSP. The entire CDR3 reads CSVPIGTANNSPLHF.

This clone is medium-sized by frequency. The CDR3 is cut off 3 residues early in the read; its end comes from the germline J gene. This chain links TRBV6-1 with TRBJ1-5, with TRBD1 matching 7 bases. This CDR3 region has 13 residues. J was trimmed by 7 bases and V by 4 bases; bases with no gene match: 4. The V gene's germline CDR1 is MNHNS and CDR2 SASEGT. The sequenced part of the CDR3 DNA is TGTGCCAGCAGTGGCGAACAGGGGCAGCCC. Translation: CASSGEQGQP. The CDR3 reads in full as CASSGEQGQPQHF.

This clone is identified as medium-sized from frequency. The CDR3 extends 3 residues past the end of the read, so its final part is completed from the germline J gene. V is TRBV2 and J is TRBJ1-4; D perhaps matches TRBD1 (6 bases). Germline CDR1 SNHLY, CDR2 FYNNEI. The germline V and J ends were trimmed by 10 bases and 10 bases, with 19 bases remaining between them. The CDR3 runs to 13 residues. The part of the CDR3 DNA that was read is TGTGCCACTAAAGGAGAAGGAGGGGGAAAA. As protein: CATKGEGGGK. The full CDR3 protein is CATKGEGGGKLFF.

Regarding this clone: The read halts 3 residues ahead of the CDR3 end, with the missing end drawn from the germline J gene. J is TRBJ2-7 and V is TRBV2, with D unresolved. The V end lost 6 bases, the J end lost 2 bases, and 14 bases lay between the germline ends. CDR3 length: 14 residues. The germline gives CDR1 SNHLY, CDR2 FYNNEI. The CDR3 DNA, read in part, is TGTGCCAGCAGGACGGGTCGCAGTACCTACGAG. The encoded protein is CASRTGRSTYE. The full CDR3 sequence reads CASRTGRSTYEQYF.

A note on this clone: The CDR3 is cut off 3 residues early in the read; its end comes from the germline J gene. V usage is TRBV2 and J usage is TRBJ2-4; 9 bases match TRBD1. CDR1 and CDR2 (germline): SNHLY, FYNNEI. The CDR3 sequence is 14 residues long. CDR3 sequence reads: CASSEGTGSQPQYF. The CDR3 DNA, read in part, is TGTGCCAGCAGTGAGGGGACAGGGAGTCAGCCT. Based on the CDR3 plus reference TRBV2 and TRBJ2-4, the full variable domain is EPEVTQTPSHQVTQMGQEVILRCVPISNHLYFYWYRQILGQKVEFLVSFYNNEISEKSEIFDDQFSVERPDGSNFTLKIRSTKLEDSAMYFCASSEGTGSQPQYFGAGTRLSVL.

Points on this clone: Sequence at one end of the junction differs from germline and may be a read error. The CDR3 is cut off 3 residues early in the read; its end comes from the germline J gene. Other DNA sequences in this specimen translate into the identical CDR3. The J gene is TRBJ1-3, the V gene TRBV18; 7 nucleotides align to TRBD1. Germline V gene data show CDR1 as KGHSH and CDR2 as LQKENI. This CDR3 has 15 residues. The CDR3 DNA, read in part, is TGTGCCAGCTCACCACTGACAGGGTGGGGAAACACT. The encoded protein is CASSPLTGWGNT. Given in full, the CDR3 is CASSPLTGWGNTIYF.

In regard to this clone: The CDR3 end lies 3 residues beyond the end of the read and is filled in from the germline J gene. The V call is TRBV28, the J call TRBJ2-4; 10 nucleotides align to TRBD1. Germline V CDR1 and CDR2: MDHEN, SYDVKM. The CDR3 spans 19 residues. CDR3 sequence reads: CASSLYWTGGPTSNQPQYF. The sequenced CDR3 bases are TGTGCCAGCAGTTTATACTGGACAGGGGGACCGACTAGCAATCAGCCT.

In the case of this clone: Coverage ceases 3 residues before the CDR3 finishes, and the germline J gene fills in the end. The chain is built from TRBV16 and TRBJ1-1; D not resolved. Germline-derived CDR1 and CDR2 are KGHSY and FQNENV. The CDR3 covers 13 residues. V was clipped by 4 bases and J by 1 base, with 7 bases between them. CDR3 amino acids: CASSLGRNTEAFF. The sequenced part of the CDR3 DNA is TGTGCCAGCAGCCTAGGGCGGAACACTGAA. Full variable domain (outside the CDR3, taken from reference TRBV16 and TRBJ1-1): GEEVAQTPKHLVRGEGQKAKLYCAPIKGHSYVFWYQQVLKNEFKFLISFQNENVFDETGMPKERFSAKCLPNSPCSLEIQATKLEDSAVYFCASSLGRNTEAFFGQGTRLTVV.

As for this clone: With the read ending 3 residues before the CDR3 end, the germline J gene is used to fill in that end. The rearrangement joins TRBV11-2 to TRBJ1-1; D is unclear. The V gene lost 2 bases and the J gene lost 4 bases, with 14 bases spanning the gap. The germline V gene has CDR1 SGHAT and CDR2 FQNNGV. CDR3 length: 15 residues. The covered CDR3 bases are TGTGCCAGCAGCTTACTGGACTCAGGAGGCACTGAA. Its protein is CASSLLDSGGTE. The full-length CDR3 reads as CASSLLDSGGTEAFF. Combining the CDR3 with reference TRBV11-2 and TRBJ1-1 gives the whole variable domain EAGVAQSPRYKIIEKRQSVAFWCNPISGHATLYWYQQILGQGPKLLIQFQNNGVVDDSQLPKDRFSAERLKGVDSTLKIQPAKLEDSAVYLCASSLLDSGGTEAFFGQGTRLTVV.

On this clone: The sequence runs out 3 residues before the end of the CDR3; the remainder is reconstructed from the germline J gene. The chain links TRBV19 to TRBJ1-4; 9 bases match TRBD1. V dropped 2 bases and J dropped 8; count of bases not matched to a gene: 15. Germline CDR1 and CDR2: LNHDA and SQIVND (reference sequence). This CDR3 contains 18 residues. The DNA read from the CDR3 is TGTGCCAGTAGTATACTGTCAGGGGACAGGGCGACAGGCGAAAAA. Amino acids: CASSILSGDRATGEK. The complete CDR3 protein is CASSILSGDRATGEKLFF. Supplemented by reference TRBV19 and TRBJ1-4, the full variable domain reads DGGITQSPKYLFRKEGQNVTLSCEQNLNHDAMYWYRQDPGQGLRLIYYSQIVNDFQKGDIAEGYSVSREKKESFPLTVTSAQKNPTAFYLCASSILSGDRATGEKLFFGSGTQLSVL.

About this clone: The DNA ends 3 residues before the CDR3 does, and the rest of the CDR3 is filled in from the germline J gene. This sequence joins TRBV12-3 or TRBV12-4 and TRBJ2-2; weak D call: TRBD1 (5 bases). The CDR3 runs to 13 residues. Trimming pared 4 bases from V and 5 bases from J, leaving 8 bases between. The CDR3 DNA, read in part, is TGTGCCAGCAGTTCAGGGCTAACCGGGGAG. This sequence encodes CASSSGLTGE. The entire CDR3 is CASSSGLTGELFF.

With respect to this clone: From the germline J gene comes the end of the CDR3, since the read stops 3 residues before it. The chain is built from TRBV19 and TRBJ1-4; D is unresolved. This CDR3 spans 14 amino acids. Trimming stripped 6 bases from V and 5 bases from J, with 13 bases between. Germline V CDR1 and CDR2: LNHDA, SQIVND (reference sequence). CDR3 in amino acids: CASRGYGGNEKLFF. Incomplete CDR3 DNA: TGTGCCAGTAGGGGCTACGGCGGGAATGAAAAA.

Points on this clone: Read sequence stops 3 residues before the CDR3 end, and the germline J gene provides the missing end. The rearrangement uses TRBV12-3 or TRBV12-4 and TRBJ2-1; 8 bases agree with TRBD1. Unmatched junction bases numbered 7, after V lost 3 bases and J lost 9 bases. CDR3 length: 14 residues. CDR3 DNA, as far as it was read: TGTGCCAGCAGTTTGGAGACAGGGGAGGCTGAG. This gives the protein CASSLETGEAE. The full CDR3 is CASSLETGEAEQFF.

To note about this clone: The read halts 3 residues ahead of the CDR3 end, with the missing end drawn from the germline J gene. The chain joins TRBV18 to TRBJ2-4, with a weak D call TRBD2 (5 bases). The CDR3 spans 15 residues. Germline values: CDR1 KGHSH, CDR2 LQKENI. The DNA read from the CDR3 is TGTGCCAGCTCACCACCCGGGGAGTCCCGCTATGGT. As protein: CASSPPGESRYG. In full, the CDR3 is CASSPPGESRYGQYF.

Turning to this clone: The read terminates 3 residues before the CDR3 end, so the remaining end is supplied by the germline J gene. The gene calls are TRBV2 and TRBJ1-1; D call uncertain. This CDR3 comprises 12 residues. Deletions cut 9 bases from V and 2 bases from J, with 10 bases between. Germline loops: CDR1 SNHLY, CDR2 FYNNEI. The sequenced part of the CDR3 DNA is TGTGCCAGTGGCCGCTCTAACACTGAA. Amino acid sequence: CASGRSNTE. The entire CDR3 sequence reads CASGRSNTEAFF.